A single sample gave rise to the 15 T cell receptor beta chains below, sequenced in a study of T-cell memory formation after mild COVID-19. TCRdb passed the 5' RACE reads through MiXCR, listing each CDR3 protein once. The table has approximately 190,000 distinct CDR3 sequences, about 16% seen once. Sequenced: PBMCs or a T cell subset sorted from them (not recorded which). These TCRs come from an adult woman who had mild COVID-19 (a few samples of this study predate the infection). Cell type and time point are not known.

The chain is built from TRBV24-1 and TRBJ2-1; no definite D call. V lost 5 bases and J 8 bases, leaving 6 bases between the germline ends. Germline V CDR1 and CDR2: KGHDR, SFDVKD. The CDR3 is made up of 11 amino acids. CDR3 in DNA: TGTGCCACCAGTGCCAGGTATGAGCAGTTCTTC. Residues: CATSARYEQFF.

V is TRBV4-2 and J is TRBJ1-2, with TRBD1 identical over 9 bases. CDR1 and CDR2 (germline): LGHNA, YNFKEQ. This CDR3 region has 15 residues. With V trimmed by 0 bases and J by 5 bases, 4 bases remained unmatched. CDR3 nucleotides: TGTGCCAGCAGCCAAGATACAGGGGGCTCGTATGGCTACACCTTC. Its protein is CASSQDTGGSYGYTF.

V gene TRBV7-3 combines with J gene TRBJ2-7; 11 nucleotides line up with TRBD2. The ends lost 4 bases at V and 5 bases at J; junction bases unmatched: 7. The germline CDR1 and CDR2 sequences are SGHTA and FQGTGA. This CDR3 contains 15 residues. Written as DNA, the CDR3 is TGTGCCAGCAGCTCCTTAGCGGGAGGGCACGACGAGCAGTACTTC. The encoded protein is CASSSLAGGHDEQYF. Filled out from reference TRBV7-3 and TRBJ2-7, the complete variable domain reads GAGVSQTPSNKVTEKGKYVELRCDPISGHTALYWYRQSLGQGPEFLIYFQGTGAADDSGLPNDRFFAVRPEGSVSTLKIQRTERGDSAVYLCASSSLAGGHDEQYFGPGTRLTVT.

This clonotype was counted between two and nine times. The rearrangement uses TRBV5-1 and TRBJ1-2; D call uncertain. CDR1 is SGHRS, CDR2 YFSETQ, per germline. The CDR3 has 14 amino acids. V lost 0 bases to trimming and J lost 2 bases, with 8 bases between them. In DNA form, the CDR3 reads TGCGCCAGCAGCTTGGCCTCAGAAAACTATGGCTACACCTTC. Translated, it gives CASSLASENYGYTF.

J is TRBJ2-7 and V is TRBV7-3, with TRBD1 as a possible D gene (6 bases). Per germline, CDR1 SGHTA and CDR2 FQGTGA. This CDR3 region has 12 residues. Trimming left V 2 bases short and J 5 bases short, with 7 bases between. The CDR3 is CASSLSGDEQYF. The CDR3 bases are TGTGCCAGCAGCTTATCAGGGGACGAGCAGTACTTC. Variable domain in full (rest from reference TRBV7-3 and TRBJ2-7): GAGVSQTPSNKVTEKGKYVELRCDPISGHTALYWYRQSLGQGPEFLIYFQGTGAADDSGLPNDRFFAVRPEGSVSTLKIQRTERGDSAVYLCASSLSGDEQYFGPGTRLTVT.

This clonotype was picked up a small number of times. The V call is TRBV7-9, the J call TRBJ2-7; D is perhaps TRBD1 (7 bases). CDR3 length: 15 residues. Germline assignment: CDR1 SEHNR and CDR2 FQNEAQ (reference sequence). V was trimmed by 1 base and J by 2 bases, leaving 12 bases between them. CDR3 DNA: TGTGCCAGCAGCTTAGTGGCGGGACAGACCTACGAGCAGTACTTC. This sequence encodes CASSLVAGQTYEQYF. Full variable domain (remainder filled in from reference TRBV7-9 and TRBJ2-7): DTGVSQNPRHKITKRGQNVTFRCDPISEHNRLYWYRQTLGQGPEFLTYFQNEAQLEKSRLLSDRFSAERPKGSFSTLEIQRTEQGDSAMYLCASSLVAGQTYEQYFGPGTRLTVT.

This clonotype was detected only a few times. The V and J genes are TRBV14 and TRBJ1-1; D unclear. From germline, CDR1 is SGHDN and CDR2 FVKESK. There are 12 residues in the CDR3. Trimming removed 2 bases from V and 9 bases from J, with 10 bases in between. The CDR3 loop reads CASSQLGRKAFF. As DNA, the CDR3 is TGTGCCAGCAGCCAATTAGGTCGTAAAGCTTTCTTT. Full variable domain (outside the CDR3, taken from reference TRBV14 and TRBJ1-1): EAGVTQFPSHSVIEKGQTVTLRCDPISGHDNLYWYRRVMGKEIKFLLHFVKESKQDESGMPNNRFLAERTGGTYSTLKVQPAELEDSGVYFCASSQLGRKAFFGQGTRLTVV.

The chain employs TRBV11-3 and TRBJ1-2, with D unresolved. CDR1 is SGHNT, CDR2 YENEEA, per germline. This CDR3 is 13 amino acids long. V lost 3 bases, J lost 7 bases, and 12 bases lay in between. CDR3 sequence: CASSFGRGGGYTF. The CDR3 nucleotides are TGTGCCAGCAGCTTCGGCCGGGGTGGTGGCTACACCTTC.

The chain links TRBV12-3 or TRBV12-4 to TRBJ2-7; TRBD1 aligns across 9 bases. V shed 6 bases, J shed 4 bases, and the junction held 4 bases outside the gene matches. The length of the CDR3 is 13 residues. CDR3 nucleotides: TGTGCCAGCAGGGACAGGGGAGAATACGAGCAGTACTTC. Translating it yields CASRDRGEYEQYF.

The genes are TRBV12-5 and TRBJ1-1, with D possibly matching TRBD1 (6 bases). CDR3 length equals 15 residues. Germline V gene sequence: CDR1 LGHNT, CDR2 FRNRAP. V was clipped by 6 bases and J by 3 bases, with 17 bases between them. CDR3 DNA: TGTGCTAGTGGGAGGCGGGGGGCGCGGGACACTGAAGCTTTCTTT. As protein: CASGRRGARDTEAFF. Using reference TRBV12-5 and TRBJ1-1 for the parts outside the CDR3, the full variable domain is DARVTQTPRHKVTEMGQEVTMRCQPILGHNTVFWYRQTMMQGLELLAYFRNRAPLDDSGMPKDRFSAEMPDATLATLKIQPSEPRDSAVYFCASGRRGARDTEAFFGQGTRLTVV.

There are many counts of this clonotype. This rearrangement joins TRBV7-2 to TRBJ2-7; 7 bases match TRBD1. Germline V gene data show CDR1 as SGHTA and CDR2 as FQGNSA. The CDR3 totals 13 residues. J gave up 4 bases and V 5 bases, and 5 bases lay outside the gene matches. CDR3 DNA sequence: TGTGCCAGCAGCAAACGGGACAGTTACGAGCAGTACTTC. This encodes CASSKRDSYEQYF.

The chain links TRBV20-1 to TRBJ2-2; D remains unclear. The germline gives CDR1 DFQATT, CDR2 SNEGSKA (reference sequence). The CDR3 covers 13 residues. Trimming cost V 3 bases and J 2 bases, with 7 bases left between them. The CDR3 here is CSARPSNTGELFF. The CDR3 nucleotides are TGCAGTGCTAGGCCCTCAAACACCGGGGAGCTGTTTTTT.

The chain's CDR3 is CASSLSIQGLASGANVLTF. The CDR3 DNA sequence: TGTGCCAGCAGCTTATCCATTCAGGGGCTCGCATCTGGGGCCAACGTCCTGACTTTC. The V call is TRBV13, the J call TRBJ2-6; D may be TRBD1 (6 bases). The CDR3 has 19 amino acids. Trimming stripped 2 bases from V and 1 base from J, with 18 bases between. Germline CDR1 and CDR2: PRHDT and FYEKMQ (reference sequence). Filled out from reference TRBV13 and TRBJ2-6, the complete variable domain reads AAGVIQSPRHLIKEKRETATLKCYPIPRHDTVYWYQQGPGQDPQFLISFYEKMQSDKGSIPDRFSAQQFSDYHSELNMSSLELGDSALYFCASSLSIQGLASGANVLTFGAGSRLTVL.

This clonotype was seen ten or more times. The CDR3 spells CSASTSGASSYEQYF. The CDR3 DNA reads TGCAGTGCCTCCACTAGCGGGGCCAGCTCCTACGAGCAGTACTTC. This chain uses TRBV20-1 with TRBJ2-7; 10 bases are a match to TRBD2. Germline V gene data show CDR1 as DFQATT and CDR2 as SNEGSKA (reference sequence). V trimming: 6 bases; J trimming: 0 bases; junction bases outside the gene matches: 8. This CDR3 comprises 15 residues.

This clonotype was observed at least ten times. V usage is TRBV18 and J usage is TRBJ2-7, with D unresolved. Germline V gene lookup returns CDR1 KGHSH and CDR2 LQKENI. This CDR3 is 12 amino acids long. The V and J ends lost 2 bases and 4 bases respectively, with 6 bases between them. The CDR3 is CASSPWGYEQYF. Written as DNA, the CDR3 is TGTGCCAGCTCACCATGGGGTTACGAGCAGTACTTC.